These 6 T cell receptor beta chains were all obtained from the same sample, sequenced in a study of molecular identifiers for immune sequencing clone quantification. TCRdb independently ran MiXCR on the PCR reads; one entry per CDR3 protein. The sample comprises 85,000 to 100,000 distinct CDR3 sequences, roughly a quarter of which are singletons, and 0.94% rests with the top ten. What was sequenced was naive CD8+ T cells from blood, with Jurkat cell RNA spiked in. Described subset: FACS-sorted CD8+CD4-CCR7+CD45RA+ naive T cells. These receptors were taken from a human donor in good health. Some libraries in this study had Jurkat cell RNA spiked in.

This clonotype showed up many times. The rearrangement uses TRBV5-6 and TRBJ2-7; D call uncertain. CDR1 is SGHDT and CDR2 is YYEEEE in the germline V gene. Between the trimmed V and J ends, which lost 3 bases and 2 bases, there was a span of 9 bases. The CDR3 extends over 13 amino acids. The CDR3 sequence: CASSWGSTYEQYF. DNA for the CDR3: TGTGCCAGCAGCTGGGGATCCACCTACGAGCAGTACTTC. The full variable domain, in which reference TRBV5-6 and TRBJ2-7 provide the parts outside the CDR3, is DAGVTQSPTHLIKTRGQQVTLRCSPKSGHDTVSWYQQALGQGPQFIFQYYEEEERQRGNFPDRFSGHQFPNYSSELNVNALLLGDSALYLCASSWGSTYEQYFGPGTRLTVT.

This clonotype came up many times. This chain uses TRBV13 with TRBJ2-7; 8 nucleotides agree with TRBD2. Germline CDR1 is PRHDT and CDR2 is FYEKMQ (reference sequence). The trim removed 0 bases at V and 0 bases at J, leaving 7 bases unmatched. The CDR3 contains 17 residues. DNA for the CDR3: TGTGCCAGCAGCTTAGGGGTAGCGGGAAGTAGCTCCTACGAGCAGTACTTC. The encoded protein is CASSLGVAGSSSYEQYF.

Of note for this clonotype: A much larger clonotype is one base distant, so this may be a read error. The rearrangement joins TRBV13 to TRBJ1-5; D is uncertain. V dropped 8 bases and J dropped 0 bases, with 11 bases sitting between them. Per germline, CDR1 PRHDT and CDR2 FYEKMQ (reference sequence). The CDR3 is 14 amino acids. The DNA of the CDR3 is TGTGCCAGCGGCGCGGGAACTAGCAATCAGCCCCAGCATTTT. Its translation is CASGAGTSNQPQHF.

To note about this clonotype: This clone may be a read error of a much larger clone one base away. This chain uses TRBV7-9 with TRBJ2-7; 8 bases agree with TRBD1. The CDR3 is 19 residues long. Germline-derived CDR1 and CDR2 are SEHNR and FQNEAQ (reference sequence). CDR3 loop: CASSSSLPPGDRQSYEQCF. The CDR3 nucleotides are TGTGCCAGCAGCTCGTCCCTCCCCCCTGGGGACAGGCAATCCTACGAGCAGTGCTTC.

This clonotype was observed many times. V usage is TRBV3-1 and J usage is TRBJ2-7; 8 bases agree with TRBD2. Trimming cost V 0 bases and J 0 bases; bases outside gene matches: 4. The CDR3 consists of 16 residues. CDR1 is LGHDT, CDR2 YNNKEL, per germline (reference sequence). The CDR3 protein is CASSQDSSGYSYEQYF. The CDR3 nucleotides read TGTGCCAGCAGCCAAGATTCTAGCGGGTACTCCTACGAGCAGTACTTC.

The V call is TRBV27, the J call TRBJ2-7, with 14 bases lining up with TRBD2. Germline lookup yields CDR1 MNHEY and CDR2 SMNVEV (reference sequence). Unmatched junction bases numbered 6, after V lost 5 bases and J lost 6 bases. There are 15 residues in the CDR3. The CDR3 sequence: CASSMTSGGACEQYF. Here the CDR3 DNA reads TGTGCCAGCAGTATGACTAGCGGGGGGGCCTGCGAGCAGTACTTC.